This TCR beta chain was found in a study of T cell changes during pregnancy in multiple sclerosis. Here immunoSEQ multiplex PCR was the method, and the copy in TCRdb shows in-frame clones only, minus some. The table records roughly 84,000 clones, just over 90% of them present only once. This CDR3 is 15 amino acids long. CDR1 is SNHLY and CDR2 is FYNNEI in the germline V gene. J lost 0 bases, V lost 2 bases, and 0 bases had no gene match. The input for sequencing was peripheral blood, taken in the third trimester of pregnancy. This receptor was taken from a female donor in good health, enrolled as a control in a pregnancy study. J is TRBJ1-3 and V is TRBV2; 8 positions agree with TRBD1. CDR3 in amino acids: CASSEQGASGNTIYF. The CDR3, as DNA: TGTGCCAGCAGTGAACAGGGGGCCTCTGGAAACACCATATATTTT.